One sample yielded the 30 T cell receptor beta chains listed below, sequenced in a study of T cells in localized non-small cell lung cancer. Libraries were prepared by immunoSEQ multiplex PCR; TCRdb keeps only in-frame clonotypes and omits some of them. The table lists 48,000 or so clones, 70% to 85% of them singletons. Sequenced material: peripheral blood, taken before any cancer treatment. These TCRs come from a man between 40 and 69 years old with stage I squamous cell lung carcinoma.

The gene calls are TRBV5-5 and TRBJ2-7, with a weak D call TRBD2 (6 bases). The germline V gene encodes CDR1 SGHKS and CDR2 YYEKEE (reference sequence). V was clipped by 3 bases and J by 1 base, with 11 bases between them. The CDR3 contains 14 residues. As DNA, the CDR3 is TGTGCCAGCAGCTACCTCGGGGGATCCTACGAGCAGTACTTC. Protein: CASSYLGGSYEQYF.

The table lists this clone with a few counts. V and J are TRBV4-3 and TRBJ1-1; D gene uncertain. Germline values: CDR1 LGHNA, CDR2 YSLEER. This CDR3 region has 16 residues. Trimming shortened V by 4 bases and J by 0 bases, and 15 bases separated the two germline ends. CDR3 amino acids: CASSPSTRGLNTEAFF. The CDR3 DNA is TGCGCCAGCAGCCCTAGTACCCGAGGGCTGAACACTGAAGCTTTCTTT.

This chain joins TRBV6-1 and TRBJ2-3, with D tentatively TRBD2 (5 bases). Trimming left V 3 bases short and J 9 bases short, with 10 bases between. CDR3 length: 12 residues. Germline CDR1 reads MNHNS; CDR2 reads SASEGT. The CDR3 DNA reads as TGTGCCAGCAGTGAGGTAGCGAGGACGCAGTATTTT. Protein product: CASSEVARTQYF.

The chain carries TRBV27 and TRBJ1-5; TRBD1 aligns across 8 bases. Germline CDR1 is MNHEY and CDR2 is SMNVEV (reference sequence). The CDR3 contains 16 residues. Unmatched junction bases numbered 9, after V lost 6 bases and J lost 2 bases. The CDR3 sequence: CASSLRQGMGNQPQHF. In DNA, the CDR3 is TGTGCCAGCAGCCTCCGACAGGGGATGGGCAATCAGCCCCAGCATTTT.

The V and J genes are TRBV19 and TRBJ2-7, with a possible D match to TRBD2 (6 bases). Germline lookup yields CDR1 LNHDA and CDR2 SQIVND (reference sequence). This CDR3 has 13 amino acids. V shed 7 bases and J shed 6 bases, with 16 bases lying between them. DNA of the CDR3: TGTGCCAGTACCGGCGGCCCGCGGGGCGAGCAGTACTTC. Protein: CASTGGPRGEQYF.

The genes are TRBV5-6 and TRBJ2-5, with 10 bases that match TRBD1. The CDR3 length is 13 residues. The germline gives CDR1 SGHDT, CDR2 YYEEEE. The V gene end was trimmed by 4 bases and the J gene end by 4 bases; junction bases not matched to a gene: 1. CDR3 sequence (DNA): TGTGCCAGCAGCCGGACAGGGGGAGAGACCCAGTACTTC. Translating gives CASSRTGGETQYF.

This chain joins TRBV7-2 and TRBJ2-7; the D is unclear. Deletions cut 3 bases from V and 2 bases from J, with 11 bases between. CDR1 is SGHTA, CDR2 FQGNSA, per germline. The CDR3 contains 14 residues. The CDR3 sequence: CASSFGVQTYEQYF. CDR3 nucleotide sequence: TGTGCCAGCAGCTTTGGCGTACAAACCTACGAGCAGTACTTC.

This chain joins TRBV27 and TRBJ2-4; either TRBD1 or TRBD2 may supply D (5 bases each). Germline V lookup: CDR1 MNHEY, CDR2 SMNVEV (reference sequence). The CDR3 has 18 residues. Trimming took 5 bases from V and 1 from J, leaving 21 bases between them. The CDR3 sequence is CASSPKIRELGAKNIQYF. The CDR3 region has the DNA TGTGCCAGCAGTCCAAAGATCAGGGAGCTCGGGGCCAAAAACATTCAGTACTTC.

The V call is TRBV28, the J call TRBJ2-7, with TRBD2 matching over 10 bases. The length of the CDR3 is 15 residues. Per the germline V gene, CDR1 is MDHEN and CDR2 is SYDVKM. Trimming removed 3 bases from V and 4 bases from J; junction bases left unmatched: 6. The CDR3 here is CASSFSETSGYEQYF. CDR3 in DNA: TGTGCCAGCAGTTTCTCTGAGACTAGCGGGTACGAGCAGTACTTC.

CDR3 sequence reads: CASSNYNEQFF. The CDR3 region has the DNA TGTGCCAGCAGCAACTACAATGAGCAGTTCTTC. The rearrangement joins TRBV7-9 to TRBJ2-1; D remains ambiguous. The CDR3 loop spans 11 amino acids. With 5 bases removed from V and 3 bases from J, the gap between germline ends came to 2 bases. Germline V CDR1 and CDR2: SEHNR, FQNEAQ (reference sequence).

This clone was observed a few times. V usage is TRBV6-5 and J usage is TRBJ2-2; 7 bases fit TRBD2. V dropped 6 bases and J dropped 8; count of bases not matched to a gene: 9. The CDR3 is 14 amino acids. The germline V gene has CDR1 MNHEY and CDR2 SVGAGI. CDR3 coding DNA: TGTGCCAGCAGATCGACTAGCAATAGTGGGGAGCTGTTTTTT. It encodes CASRSTSNSGELFF.

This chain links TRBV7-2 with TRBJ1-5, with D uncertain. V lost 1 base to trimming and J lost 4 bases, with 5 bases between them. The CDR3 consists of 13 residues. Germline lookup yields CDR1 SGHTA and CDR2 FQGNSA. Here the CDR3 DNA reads TGTGCCAGCAGCTTAGGGTGGAATCAGCCCCAGCATTTT. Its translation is CASSLGWNQPQHF.

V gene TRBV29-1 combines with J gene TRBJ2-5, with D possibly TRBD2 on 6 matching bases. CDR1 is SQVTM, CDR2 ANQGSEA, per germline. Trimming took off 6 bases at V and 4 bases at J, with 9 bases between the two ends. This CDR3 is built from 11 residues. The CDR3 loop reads CSVGTGETQYF. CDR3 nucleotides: TGCAGCGTGGGGACTGGAGAGACCCAGTACTTC.

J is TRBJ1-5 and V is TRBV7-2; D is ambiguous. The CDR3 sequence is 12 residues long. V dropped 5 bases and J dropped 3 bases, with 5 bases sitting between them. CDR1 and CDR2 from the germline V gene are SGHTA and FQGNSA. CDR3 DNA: TGTGCCAGCAGCCCATTCAATCAGCCCCAGCATTTT. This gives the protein CASSPFNQPQHF.

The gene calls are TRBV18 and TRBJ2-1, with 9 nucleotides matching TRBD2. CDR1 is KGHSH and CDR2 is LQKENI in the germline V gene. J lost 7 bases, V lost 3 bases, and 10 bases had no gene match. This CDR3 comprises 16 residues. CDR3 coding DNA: TGTGCCAGCTCACCCACCGGCGGGGGGGCGTGGAATGAGCAGTTCTTC. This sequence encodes CASSPTGGGAWNEQFF.

The CDR3 coding sequence is TGTGCCAGCAGCTTAGAGCGAGGGACCCAGTACTTC. Amino acid sequence: CASSLERGTQYF. The rearrangement joins TRBV7-9 to TRBJ2-5; D gene ambiguous. The V gene's germline CDR1 is SEHNR and CDR2 FQNEAQ (reference sequence). The V gene lost 1 base and the J gene lost 7 bases, with 7 bases spanning the gap. The length of the CDR3 is 12 residues.

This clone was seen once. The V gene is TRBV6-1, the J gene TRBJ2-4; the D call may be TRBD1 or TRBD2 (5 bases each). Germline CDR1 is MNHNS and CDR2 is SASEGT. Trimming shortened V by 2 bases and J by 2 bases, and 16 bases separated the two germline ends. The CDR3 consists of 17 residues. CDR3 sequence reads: CASSEWAGSYSKNIQYF. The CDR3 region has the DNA TGTGCCAGCAGTGAATGGGCAGGGAGCTACTCCAAAAACATTCAGTACTTC.

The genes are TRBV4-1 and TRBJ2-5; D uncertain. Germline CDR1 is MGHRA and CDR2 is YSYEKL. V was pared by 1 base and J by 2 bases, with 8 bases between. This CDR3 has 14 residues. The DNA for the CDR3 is TGCGCCAGCAGCCAAGGGCAACTTCAAGAGACCCAGTACTTC. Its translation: CASSQGQLQETQYF.

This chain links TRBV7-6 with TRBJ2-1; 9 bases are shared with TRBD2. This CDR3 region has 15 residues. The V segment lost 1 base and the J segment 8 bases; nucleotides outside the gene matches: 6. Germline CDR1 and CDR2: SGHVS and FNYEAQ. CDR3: CASSLEGGGAYEQFF. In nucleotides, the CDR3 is TGTGCCAGCAGCTTAGAAGGCGGGGGGGCTTATGAGCAGTTCTTC.

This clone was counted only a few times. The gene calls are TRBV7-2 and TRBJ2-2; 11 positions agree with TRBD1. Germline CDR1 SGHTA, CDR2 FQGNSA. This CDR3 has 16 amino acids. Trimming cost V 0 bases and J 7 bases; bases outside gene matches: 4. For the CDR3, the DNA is TGTGCCAGCAGCTTAGCCGGGACAGGGGGGAGCGGGGAGCTGTTTTTT. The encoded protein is CASSLAGTGGSGELFF. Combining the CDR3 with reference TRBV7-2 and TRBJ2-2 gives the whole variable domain GAGVSQSPSNKVTEKGKDVELRCDPISGHTALYWYRQSLGQGLEFLIYFQGNSAPDKSGLPSDRFSAERTGGSVSTLTIQRTQQEDSAVYLCASSLAGTGGSGELFFGEGSRLTVL.

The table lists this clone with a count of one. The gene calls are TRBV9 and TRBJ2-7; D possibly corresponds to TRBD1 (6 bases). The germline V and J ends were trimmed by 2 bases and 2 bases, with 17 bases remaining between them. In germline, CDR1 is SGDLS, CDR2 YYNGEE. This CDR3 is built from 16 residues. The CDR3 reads CASSVRGGLGTYEQYF. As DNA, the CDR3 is TGTGCCAGCAGCGTTAGAGGGGGTTTGGGAACCTACGAGCAGTACTTC.

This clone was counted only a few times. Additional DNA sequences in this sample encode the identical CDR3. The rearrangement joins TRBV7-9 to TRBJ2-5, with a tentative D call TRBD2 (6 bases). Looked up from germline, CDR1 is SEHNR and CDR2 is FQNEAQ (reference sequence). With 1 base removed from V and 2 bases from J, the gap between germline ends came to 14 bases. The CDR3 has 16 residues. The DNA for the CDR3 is TGTGCCAGCAGCTTAGGCGGGGCCGGGCGGCAAGAGACCCAGTACTTC. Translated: CASSLGGAGRQETQYF.

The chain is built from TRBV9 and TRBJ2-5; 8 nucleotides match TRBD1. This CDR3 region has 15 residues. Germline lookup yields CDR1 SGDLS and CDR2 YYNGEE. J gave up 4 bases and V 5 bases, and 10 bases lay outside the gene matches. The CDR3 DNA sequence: TGTGCCAGCAGTTTTGTGGGACAGGTGGGAGAGACCCAGTACTTC. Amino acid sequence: CASSFVGQVGETQYF.

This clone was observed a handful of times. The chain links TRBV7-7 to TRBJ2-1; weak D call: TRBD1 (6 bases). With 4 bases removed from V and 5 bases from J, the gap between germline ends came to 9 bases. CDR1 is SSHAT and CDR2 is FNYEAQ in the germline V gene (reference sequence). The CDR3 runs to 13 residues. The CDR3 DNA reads TGTGCCAGCAGCTCTAACAGGGACAATGAGCAGTTCTTC. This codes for CASSSNRDNEQFF.

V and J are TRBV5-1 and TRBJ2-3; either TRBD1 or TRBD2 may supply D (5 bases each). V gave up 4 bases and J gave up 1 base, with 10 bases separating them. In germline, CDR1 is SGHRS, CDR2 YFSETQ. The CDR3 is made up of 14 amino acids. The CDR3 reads CASSRDQGTDTQYF. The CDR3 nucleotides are TGCGCCAGCAGCAGGGACCAAGGCACAGATACGCAGTATTTT.

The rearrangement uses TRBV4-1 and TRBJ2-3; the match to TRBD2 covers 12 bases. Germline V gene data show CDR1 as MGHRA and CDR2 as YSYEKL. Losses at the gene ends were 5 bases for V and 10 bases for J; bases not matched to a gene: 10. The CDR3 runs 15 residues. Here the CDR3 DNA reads TGCGCCAGCAGCAGGACTAGCGGGGACGGCTTCTCGCAGTATTTT. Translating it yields CASSRTSGDGFSQYF.

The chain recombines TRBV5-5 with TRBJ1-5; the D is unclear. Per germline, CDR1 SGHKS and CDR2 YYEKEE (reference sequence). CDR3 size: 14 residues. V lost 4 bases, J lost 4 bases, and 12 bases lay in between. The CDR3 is CASSRIWGNQPQHF. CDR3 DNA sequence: TGTGCCAGCAGCCGAATTTGGGGAAATCAGCCCCAGCATTTT.

The CDR3 nucleotides are TGCGCCAGCGAGGACAGAGAGAACACTGAAGCTTTCTTT. Its translation: CASEDRENTEAFF. The chain uses TRBV10-2 and TRBJ1-1; TRBD1 might be the D (6 bases). Trimming shortened V by 8 bases and J by 1 base, and 11 bases separated the two germline ends. Germline CDR1 is WSHSY and CDR2 is SAAADI. The CDR3 has 13 amino acids.

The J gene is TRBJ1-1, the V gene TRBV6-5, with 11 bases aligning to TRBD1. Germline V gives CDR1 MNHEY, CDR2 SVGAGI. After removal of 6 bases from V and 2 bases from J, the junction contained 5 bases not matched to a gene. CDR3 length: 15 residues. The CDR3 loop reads CASSRDRGVNTEAFF. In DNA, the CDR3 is TGTGCCAGCAGCCGGGACAGGGGGGTTAACACTGAAGCTTTCTTT.

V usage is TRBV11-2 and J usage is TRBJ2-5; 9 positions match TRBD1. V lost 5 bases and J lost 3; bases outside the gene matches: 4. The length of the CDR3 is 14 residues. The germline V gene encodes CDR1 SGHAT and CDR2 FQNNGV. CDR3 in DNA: TGTGCCAGCAGCCCGAGACAGGGGGAAGAGACCCAGTACTTC. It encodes CASSPRQGEETQYF.